The clone carrying this T cell receptor beta chain turned up a few times. Unique molecular identifiers were used to barcode this TCRbeta library. Each CDR3 protein is one row after TCRdb ran MiXCR on the PCR reads. Counted here are under 750,000 distinct CDR3 sequences, 23% occurring once; the ten biggest clones make up about 14%. This sample is part of a study of T-cell reconstitution after alpha-beta-depleted transplantation in children. This CDR3 region has 14 residues. CDR1 and CDR2 (germline): SQVTM, ANQGSEA. Trimming took 4 bases from V and 5 from J; bases not matched to a gene: 6. This rearrangement joins TRBV29-1 to TRBJ1-1; 11 bases match TRBD1. The receptor's source is a boy in the first two years of life who had a stem cell transplant for acute myeloid leukemia, so the T cells may come from the graft donor. The source material was PBMCs, mostly from graft donor cells, sampled 360 days after TCRalphabeta/CD19-depleted stem cell transplant. The CDR3 loop is CSVAGQGASTEAFF. DNA for the CDR3: TGCAGCGTTGCCGGACAGGGGGCGAGTACTGAAGCTTTCTTT.